The 17 T cell receptor beta chains given below trace back to one sample, sequenced in a study of identical twins' blood T cells. MiXCR was run by TCRdb on the 5' RACE reads, yielding one entry per CDR3 protein. In the table there are about 370,000 distinct CDR3 sequences, over 25% of which are singletons. Source material: PBMCs. The receptors originated from a woman aged 18-49 years in good health.

CDR3 in DNA: TGCAGTGCCCATATAGCGGGGGGTTTCAATGAGCAGTTCTTC. Translation gives CSAHIAGGFNEQFF. The chain combines TRBV20-1 with TRBJ2-1; 10 bases agree with TRBD2. V lost 6 bases and J lost 6; bases outside the gene matches: 8. The CDR3 is made up of 14 amino acids. Looked up from germline, CDR1 is DFQATT and CDR2 is SNEGSKA (reference sequence).

J is TRBJ1-3 and V is TRBV6-6, with D possibly matching TRBD1 (5 bases). Germline loops: CDR1 MNHNY, CDR2 SVGAGI (reference sequence). Deletions cut 1 base from V and 2 bases from J, with 15 bases between. This CDR3 contains 17 residues. The CDR3 nucleotides read TGTGCCAGCAGTTACTTCCGGACAACCGGTACTGGAAACACCATATATTTT. Its translation: CASSYFRTTGTGNTIYF.

This chain links TRBV5-1 with TRBJ1-1, with D possibly matching TRBD1 (6 bases). This CDR3 is built from 14 residues. V shed 4 bases and J shed 2 bases, with 12 bases lying between them. Germline lookup yields CDR1 SGHRS and CDR2 YFSETQ. The CDR3 DNA reads as TGCGCCAGCAGCCTCCGACAGGCCAACACTGAAGCTTTCTTT. Its translation is CASSLRQANTEAFF. Based on the CDR3 plus reference TRBV5-1 and TRBJ1-1, the full variable domain is KAGVTQTPRYLIKTRGQQVTLSCSPISGHRSVSWYQQTPGQGLQFLFEYFSETQRNKGNFPGRFSGRQFSNSRSEMNVSTLELGDSALYLCASSLRQANTEAFFGQGTRLTVV.

The gene calls are TRBV11-2 and TRBJ2-3; D gene unclear. CDR1 is SGHAT, CDR2 FQNNGV, per germline. CDR3 size: 13 residues. Trimming took 3 bases from V and 2 from J, leaving 6 bases between them. The CDR3 DNA reads as TGTGCCAGCAGCTTTTTCAACACAGATACGCAGTATTTT. This translates into CASSFFNTDTQYF.

The genes are TRBV5-6 and TRBJ1-1, with D possibly matching TRBD1 (5 bases). The CDR3 contains 12 residues. The germline V gene has CDR1 SGHDT and CDR2 YYEEEE. Trimming took 4 bases from V and 7 from J, leaving 11 bases between them. CDR3 bases: TGTGCCAGCAGCGACGGGGGTGATGAAGCTTTCTTT. Translated: CASSDGGDEAFF.

V and J are TRBV20-1 and TRBJ2-7; no clear D. This CDR3 has 11 residues. V lost 1 base, J lost 7 bases, and 8 bases lay in between. Germline CDR1 reads DFQATT; CDR2 reads SNEGSKA (reference sequence). Written as DNA, the CDR3 is TGCAGTGCTAGAGTTCTCGGGGAGCAGTACTTC. Protein sequence: CSARVLGEQYF.

The V and J genes are TRBV5-5 and TRBJ2-2, with 8 positions matching TRBD1. Germline loops: CDR1 SGHKS, CDR2 YYEKEE (reference sequence). V shed 4 bases, J shed 3 bases, and the junction held 5 bases outside the gene matches. The length of the CDR3 is 15 residues. CDR3 amino acids: CASSPGQGYTGELFF. For the CDR3, the DNA is TGTGCCAGCAGCCCCGGACAGGGTTACACCGGGGAGCTGTTTTTT.

This clonotype occurred many times. CDR3 sequence: CASSGSTGELFF. The CDR3 DNA follows: TGTGCTAGTAGTGGAAGCACCGGGGAGCTGTTTTTT. The chain couples TRBV12-5 to TRBJ2-2; D not resolved. CDR1 is LGHNT and CDR2 is FRNRAP in the germline V gene. The CDR3 consists of 12 residues. V was pared by 8 bases and J by 4 bases, with 8 bases between.

This chain joins TRBV20-1 and TRBJ2-3; unclear D gene. Between the trimmed V and J ends, which lost 3 bases and 2 bases, there was a span of 6 bases. The CDR3 consists of 12 residues. Per germline, CDR1 DFQATT and CDR2 SNEGSKA (reference sequence). CDR3 sequence (DNA): TGCAGTGCTAGGACCCTCACAGATACGCAGTATTTT. It yields the protein CSARTLTDTQYF.

For this clonotype: One end of the junction does not line up with germline, which may come from a read error. This chain connects TRBV12-3 or TRBV12-4 to TRBJ2-7; 7 positions match TRBD2. The CDR3 consists of 15 residues. CDR3 bases: TGTGCCAGCAGTTTCTCACCGACTAGCAACCACGAGCAGCACTTC. It codes for CASSFSPTSNHEQHF.

About this clonotype: The junction differs from germline at one of its ends, possibly a read error. The chain links TRBV29-1 to TRBJ1-1; tentatively, D is TRBD1 (6 bases). Germline values: CDR1 SQVTM, CDR2 ANQGSEA. The CDR3 loop spans 14 amino acids. The CDR3 loop is CSAEQGSMNTEAFF. CDR3 nucleotides: TGCAGCGCTGAACAGGGCTCGATGAACACTGAAGCTTTCTTT.

This clonotype was seen at least ten times. The rearrangement joins TRBV25-1 to TRBJ2-3; no clear D gene. The length of the CDR3 is 16 residues. Germline V lookup: CDR1 MGHDK, CDR2 SYGVNS. V was trimmed by 3 bases and J by 2 bases, leaving 15 bases between them. The CDR3 loop is CASSDDGRYHTDTQYF. CDR3 DNA sequence: TGTGCCAGCAGTGACGATGGTAGATACCACACAGATACGCAGTATTTT.

This clonotype was seen ten or more times. The chain has TRBV2 and TRBJ1-2; D remains unclear. In germline, CDR1 is SNHLY, CDR2 FYNNEI. CDR3 size: 14 residues. Trimming left V 1 base short and J 2 bases short, with 8 bases between. The CDR3 DNA sequence: TGTGCCAGCAGTGAAGACCGAAGAAACTATGGCTACACCTTC. Translation gives CASSEDRRNYGYTF. The complete variable domain, with remaining parts taken from reference TRBV2 and TRBJ1-2, reads EPEVTQTPSHQVTQMGQEVILRCVPISNHLYFYWYRQILGQKVEFLVSFYNNEISEKSEIFDDQFSVERPDGSNFTLKIRSTKLEDSAMYFCASSEDRRNYGYTFGSGTRLTVV.

V gene TRBV9 combines with J gene TRBJ1-1; TRBD1 matches at 7 bases. The J segment lost 2 bases and the V segment lost 3 bases, leaving 7 bases of the junction unmatched. From germline, CDR1 is SGDLS and CDR2 YYNGEE. The CDR3 has 15 amino acids. In DNA, the CDR3 is TGTGCCAGCAGCGCCGGACAGGACATTAACACTGAAGCTTTCTTT. It yields the protein CASSAGQDINTEAFF.

The rearrangement links TRBV7-2 to TRBJ2-2; tentative D call: TRBD2 (5 bases). Germline assignment: CDR1 SGHTA and CDR2 FQGNSA. The V end was cut by 10 bases, the J end by 5 bases, with 8 bases between. This CDR3 region has 11 residues. In DNA, the CDR3 is TGTGCCATCGGGATGACCGGGGAGCTGTTTTTT. Translating it yields CAIGMTGELFF.

This clonotype has more than one count but fewer than ten. The J gene is TRBJ2-7, the V gene TRBV11-2; D remains unclear. Germline V lookup: CDR1 SGHAT, CDR2 FQNNGV. CDR3 length equals 15 residues. The V and J ends lost 2 bases and 4 bases respectively, with 15 bases between them. This CDR3 reads CASSLSYTPSYEQYF. The CDR3 DNA reads TGTGCCAGCAGCTTATCTTATACCCCGAGTTACGAGCAGTACTTC.

Of note for this clonotype: This may come from a read error, since a much larger clone is one base off. The chain employs TRBV29-1 and TRBJ1-2; D is possibly TRBD1 (6 bases). This CDR3 contains 14 residues. The germline V gene has CDR1 SQVTM and CDR2 ANQGSEA. The CDR3 bases are TGCATCGTTGGCTCACGGACAGACGTTAAGGGCTACACCTTC. Amino acid sequence: CIVGSRTDVKGYTF. The whole variable domain, filled in from reference TRBV29-1 and TRBJ1-2, reads SAVISQKPSRDICQRGTSLTIQCQVDSQVTMMFWYRQQPGQSLTLIATANQGSEATYESGFVIDKFPISRPNLTFSTLTVSNMSPEDSSIYLCIVGSRTDVKGYTFGSGTRLTVV.